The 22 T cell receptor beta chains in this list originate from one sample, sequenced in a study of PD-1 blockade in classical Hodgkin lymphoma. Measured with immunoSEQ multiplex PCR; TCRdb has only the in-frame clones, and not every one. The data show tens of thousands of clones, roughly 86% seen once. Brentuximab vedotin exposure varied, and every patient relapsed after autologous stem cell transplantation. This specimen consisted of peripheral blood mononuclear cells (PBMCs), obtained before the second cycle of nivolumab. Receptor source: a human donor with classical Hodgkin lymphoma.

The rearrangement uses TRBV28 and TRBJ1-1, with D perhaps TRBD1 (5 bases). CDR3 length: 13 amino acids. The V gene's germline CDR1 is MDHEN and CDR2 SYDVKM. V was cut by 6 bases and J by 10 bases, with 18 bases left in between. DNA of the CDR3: TGTGCCAGCAGCCCGAGAACCGGGACCGGAGCTTTCTTT. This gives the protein CASSPRTGTGAFF.

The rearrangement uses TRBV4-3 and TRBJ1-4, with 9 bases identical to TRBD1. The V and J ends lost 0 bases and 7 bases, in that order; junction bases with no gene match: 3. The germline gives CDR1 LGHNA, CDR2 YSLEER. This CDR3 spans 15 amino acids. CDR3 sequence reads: CASSQEDRGGEKLFF. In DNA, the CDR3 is TGCGCCAGCAGCCAAGAGGACAGGGGAGGTGAAAAACTGTTTTTT.

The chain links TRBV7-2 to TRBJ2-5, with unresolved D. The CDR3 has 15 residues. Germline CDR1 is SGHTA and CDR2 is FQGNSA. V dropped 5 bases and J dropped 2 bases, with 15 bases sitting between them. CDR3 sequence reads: CASSDLPPTQETQYF. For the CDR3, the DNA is TGTGCCAGCAGCGACCTACCTCCGACTCAAGAGACCCAGTACTTC.

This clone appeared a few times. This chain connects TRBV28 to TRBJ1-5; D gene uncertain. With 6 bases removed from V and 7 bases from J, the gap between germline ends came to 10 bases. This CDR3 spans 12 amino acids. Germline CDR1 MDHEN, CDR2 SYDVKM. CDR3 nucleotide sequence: TGTGCCAGCAGCGGCCGGGCCCAGCCCCAGCATTTT. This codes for CASSGRAQPQHF. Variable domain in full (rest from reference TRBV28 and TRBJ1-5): DVKVTQSSRYLVKRTGEKVFLECVQDMDHENMFWYRQDPGLGLRLIYFSYDVKMKEKGDIPEGYSVSREKKERFSLILESASTNQTSMYLCASSGRAQPQHFGDGTRLSIL.

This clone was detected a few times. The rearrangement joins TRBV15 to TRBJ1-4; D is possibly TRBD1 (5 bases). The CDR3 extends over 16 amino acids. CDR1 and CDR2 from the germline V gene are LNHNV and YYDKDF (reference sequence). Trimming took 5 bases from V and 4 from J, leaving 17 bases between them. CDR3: CATSSYGDVGNEKLFF. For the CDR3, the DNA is TGTGCCACCAGCTCCTACGGGGACGTTGGTAATGAAAAACTGTTTTTT.

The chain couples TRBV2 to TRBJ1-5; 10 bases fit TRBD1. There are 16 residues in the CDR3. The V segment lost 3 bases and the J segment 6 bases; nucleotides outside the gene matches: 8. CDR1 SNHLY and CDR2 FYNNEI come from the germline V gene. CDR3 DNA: TGTGCCAGCAGTGAGACGACGACAGGGGGCCCTCAGCCCCAGCATTTT. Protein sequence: CASSETTTGGPQPQHF.

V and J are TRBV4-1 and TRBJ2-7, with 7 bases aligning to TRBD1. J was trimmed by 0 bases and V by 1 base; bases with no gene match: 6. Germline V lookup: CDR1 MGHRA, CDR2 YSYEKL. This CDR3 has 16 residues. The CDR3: CASSQVRQGSSYEQYF. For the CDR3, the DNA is TGCGCCAGCAGCCAAGTCCGACAGGGTAGCTCCTACGAGCAGTACTTC.

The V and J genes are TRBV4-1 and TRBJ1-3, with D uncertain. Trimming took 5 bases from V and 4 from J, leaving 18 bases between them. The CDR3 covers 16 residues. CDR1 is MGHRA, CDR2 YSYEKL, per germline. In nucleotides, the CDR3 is TGCGCCAGCAGCAACCCGGAGGTAGCGGGAGGAAACACCATATATTTT. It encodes CASSNPEVAGGNTIYF.

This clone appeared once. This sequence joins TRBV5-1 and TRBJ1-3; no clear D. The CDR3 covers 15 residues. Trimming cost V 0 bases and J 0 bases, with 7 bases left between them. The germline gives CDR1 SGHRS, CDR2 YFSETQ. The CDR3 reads CASSLEPISGNTIYF. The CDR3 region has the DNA TGCGCCAGCAGCTTGGAACCCATCTCTGGAAACACCATATATTTT.

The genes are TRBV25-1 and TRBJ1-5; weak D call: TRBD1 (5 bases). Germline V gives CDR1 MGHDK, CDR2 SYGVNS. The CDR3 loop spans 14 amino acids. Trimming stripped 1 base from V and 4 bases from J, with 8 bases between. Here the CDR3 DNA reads TGTGCCAGCAGTGAATGGGGACCGAATCAGCCCCAGCATTTT. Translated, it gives CASSEWGPNQPQHF.

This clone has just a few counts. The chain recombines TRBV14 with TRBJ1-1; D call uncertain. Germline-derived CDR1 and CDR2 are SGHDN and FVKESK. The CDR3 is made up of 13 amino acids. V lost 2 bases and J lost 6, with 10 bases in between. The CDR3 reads CASSQFLAAEAFF. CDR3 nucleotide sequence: TGTGCCAGCAGCCAATTCTTGGCCGCTGAAGCTTTCTTT.

CDR3 bases: TGCGCCAGCACCCTCCGAGGACTAGCGGGGGGGAACACCGGGGAGCTGTTTTTT. Translating gives CASTLRGLAGGNTGELFF. The chain recombines TRBV4-3 with TRBJ2-2, with 14 positions matching TRBD2. The V and J ends lost 7 bases and 1 base, in that order; junction bases with no gene match: 8. CDR1 is LGHNA, CDR2 YSLEER, per germline. The CDR3 is 18 residues long.

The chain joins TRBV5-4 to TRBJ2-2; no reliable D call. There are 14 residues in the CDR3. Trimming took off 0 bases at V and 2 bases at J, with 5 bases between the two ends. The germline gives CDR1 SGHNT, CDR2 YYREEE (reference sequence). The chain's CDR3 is CASSLGVNTGELFF. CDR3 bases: TGTGCCAGCAGCTTGGGGGTTAACACCGGGGAGCTGTTTTTT.

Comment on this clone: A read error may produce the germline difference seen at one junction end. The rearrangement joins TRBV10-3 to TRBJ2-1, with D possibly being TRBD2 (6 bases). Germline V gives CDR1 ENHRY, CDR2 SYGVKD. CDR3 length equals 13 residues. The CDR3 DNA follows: TGTGCCATCACCTTAAATAGCGGAGATGCGTTGATCTTC. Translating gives CAITLNSGDALIF.

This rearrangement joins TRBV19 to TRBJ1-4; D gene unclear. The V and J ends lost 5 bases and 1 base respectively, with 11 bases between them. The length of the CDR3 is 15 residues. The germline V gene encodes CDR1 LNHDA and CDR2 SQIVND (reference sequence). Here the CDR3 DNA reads TGTGCCAGTAGTGCCCCACGGGAAACTAATGAAAAACTGTTTTTT. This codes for CASSAPRETNEKLFF.

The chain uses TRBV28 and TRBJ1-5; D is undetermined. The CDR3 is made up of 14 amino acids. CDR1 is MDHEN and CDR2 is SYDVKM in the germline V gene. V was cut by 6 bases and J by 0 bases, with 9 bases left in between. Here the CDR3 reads CASSPLPSNQPQHF. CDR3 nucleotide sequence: TGTGCCAGCAGCCCCCTTCCTAGCAATCAGCCCCAGCATTTT.

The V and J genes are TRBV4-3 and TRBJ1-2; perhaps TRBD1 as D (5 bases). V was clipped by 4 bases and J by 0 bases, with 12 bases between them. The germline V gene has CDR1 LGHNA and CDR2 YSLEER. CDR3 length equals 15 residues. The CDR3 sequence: CASSPWDGSNYGYTF. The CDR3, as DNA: TGCGCCAGCAGCCCCTGGGACGGATCTAACTATGGCTACACCTTC.

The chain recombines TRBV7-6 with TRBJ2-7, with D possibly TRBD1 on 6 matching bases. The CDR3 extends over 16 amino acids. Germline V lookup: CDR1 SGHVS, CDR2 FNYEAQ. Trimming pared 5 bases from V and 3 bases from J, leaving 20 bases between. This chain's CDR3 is CASSEEVAGAYYEQYF. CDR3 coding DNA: TGTGCCAGCAGCGAGGAGGTAGCAGGGGCCTACTACGAGCAGTACTTC.

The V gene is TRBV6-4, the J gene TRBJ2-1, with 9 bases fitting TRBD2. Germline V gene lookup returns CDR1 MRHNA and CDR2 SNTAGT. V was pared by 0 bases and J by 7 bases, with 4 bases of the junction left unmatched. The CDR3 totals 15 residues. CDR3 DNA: TGTGCCAGCAGTGACTCGACTAGCGGTAGAAATGAGCAGTTCTTC. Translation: CASSDSTSGRNEQFF.

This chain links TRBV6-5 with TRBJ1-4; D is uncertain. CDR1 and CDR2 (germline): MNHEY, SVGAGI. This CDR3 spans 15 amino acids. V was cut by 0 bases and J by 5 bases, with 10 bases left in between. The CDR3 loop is CASSYSRQANEKLFF. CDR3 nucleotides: TGTGCCAGCAGTTACTCACGGCAGGCAAATGAAAAACTGTTTTTT.

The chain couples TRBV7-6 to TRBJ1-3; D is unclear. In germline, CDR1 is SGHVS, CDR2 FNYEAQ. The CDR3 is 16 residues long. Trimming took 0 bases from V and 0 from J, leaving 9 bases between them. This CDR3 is CASSLALAGSGNTIYF. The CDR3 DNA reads TGTGCCAGCAGCTTAGCTCTGGCAGGCTCTGGAAACACCATATATTTT.

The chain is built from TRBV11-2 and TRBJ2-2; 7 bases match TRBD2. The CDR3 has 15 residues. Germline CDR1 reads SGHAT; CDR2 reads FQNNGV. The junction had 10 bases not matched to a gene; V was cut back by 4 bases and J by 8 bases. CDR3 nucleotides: TGTGCCAGCAGCTCGATTCGGGCGGGGGTTGGGGAGCTGTTTTTT. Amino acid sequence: CASSSIRAGVGELFF.